This T cell receptor (beta chain) was sequenced during a study of OX40 agonist ivuxolimab in advanced cancers. About the study: Patients took ivuxolimab, an agonistic anti-OX40 (CD134) antibody. Patients were under 90% male with ages roughly 20 to 80, mean 60.

This clone showed up just once. Antigen unknown. Assay used: immunoSEQ multiplex PCR; TCRdb lists only in-frame clones, some missing. The data contain 85,000 to 90,000 clones, 80% to 95% of them singletons. Study-level points and caveats: The study found that CD8+ T cells averaged more expanded clones than CD4+.

The specimen comprised CD4+ or CD8+ T cells sorted from blood, sampled in a trial of the OX40 agonist ivuxolimab. The clonotype was recovered from an adult with an advanced solid tumor such as melanoma, head and neck, liver or kidney cancer.

CDR3 nucleotides: TGTGCCAGCAGCTTATTTGGTGGAGACACTGAAGCTTTCTTT. This translates into CASSLFGGDTEAFF. The chain employs TRBV7-9 and TRBJ1-1; D uncertain. V lost 2 bases, J lost 3 bases, and 10 bases lay in between. Germline-derived CDR1 and CDR2 are SEHNR and FQNEAQ (reference sequence). The CDR3 totals 14 residues.